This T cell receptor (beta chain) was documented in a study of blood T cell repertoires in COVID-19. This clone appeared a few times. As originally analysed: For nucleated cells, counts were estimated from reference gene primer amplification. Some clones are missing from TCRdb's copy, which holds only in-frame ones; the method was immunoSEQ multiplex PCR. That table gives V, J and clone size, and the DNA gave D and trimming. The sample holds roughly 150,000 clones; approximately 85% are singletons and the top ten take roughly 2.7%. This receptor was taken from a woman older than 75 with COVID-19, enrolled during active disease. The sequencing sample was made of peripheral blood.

In DNA form, the CDR3 reads TGTGCCATCAGCAGGGGACTAGCGGGAGTAACAGATACGCAGTATTTT. Translation: CAISRGLAGVTDTQYF. This sequence joins TRBV10-3 and TRBJ2-3, with TRBD2 matching 14 bases. The germline V gene encodes CDR1 ENHRY and CDR2 SYGVKD. The CDR3 sequence is 16 residues long. With V trimmed by 6 bases and J by 3 bases, 5 bases remained unmatched.